This T cell receptor beta chain was observed in a study of shared clonotypes between healthy human individuals. Study-wide background: Sampling drew on donors who were a couple of women and a few men aged 18 to 49.

The study used 98 million or so PBMCs per unsorted sample for genomic DNA. Profiled with immunoSEQ multiplex PCR; TCRdb holds only in-frame clones, not every one. Here the sample spans a few hundred thousand clones, about 80% being singletons. V was pared by 1 base and J by 10 bases, with 14 bases between. Germline V gene data show CDR1 as LNHDA and CDR2 as SQIVND (reference sequence). The CDR3 contains 14 residues. The sequenced sample consisted of PBMCs. This sequence originates from a woman aged 40 to 50 in good health. Some clones in this sample may be carry-over from other donors' samples. This chain uses TRBV19 with TRBJ2-1; possibly TRBD2 for D (5 bases). The CDR3 here is CASSIVSGTTEQFF. Here the CDR3 DNA reads TGTGCCAGTAGTATAGTCTCGGGAACTACCGAGCAGTTCTTC.